One and the same sample provided the 26 T cell receptor beta chains below, sequenced in a study of molecular identifiers for immune sequencing clone quantification. TCRdb used MiXCR to reprocess the PCR reads, holding one entry per CDR3 protein. Of 400,000 to 600,000 distinct CDR3 sequences in the sample, under 30% were seen once. Material for sequencing was naive CD8+ T cells from blood, with Jurkat cell RNA spiked in. Subset indicated: FACS-sorted CD8+CD4-CCR7+CD45RA+ naive T cells. The source is a human donor in good health. Some libraries in this study had Jurkat cell RNA spiked in.

About this clonotype itself: A much larger clonotype is one base distant, so this may be a read error. V usage is TRBV29-1 and J usage is TRBJ2-3; 10 bases agree with TRBD2. CDR1 SQVTM and CDR2 ANQGSEA come from the germline V gene. The V segment lost 7 bases and the J segment 2 bases; nucleotides outside the gene matches: 24. This CDR3 comprises 20 residues. CDR3 loop: CSAVAVRTSGKPPDTDTQYF. CDR3 bases: TGCAGCGCTGTCGCGGTGAGAACTAGCGGGAAACCCCCTGACACAGATACGCAGTATTTT.

In its sample, this clonotype was seen many times. This chain connects TRBV7-9 to TRBJ2-7; D unresolved. Trimming took 3 bases from V and 6 from J, leaving 9 bases between them. CDR3 size: 12 residues. Germline V gene sequence: CDR1 SEHNR, CDR2 FQNEAQ (reference sequence). In DNA, the CDR3 is TGTGCCAGCAGCTTGGGGTACCGCGAGCAGTACTTC. Its protein product is CASSLGYREQYF.

Note on this clonotype: At one of its ends the junction is not consistent with the germline gene, which may arise from a read error. The chain recombines TRBV6-2 or TRBV6-3 with TRBJ2-3; D is unresolved. CDR1 MNHEY and CDR2 SVGEGT come from the germline V gene. The length of the CDR3 is 14 residues. In DNA, the CDR3 is TGTGCCAGCAGTGGACCCCGAGGCGCAGATACGCTGTATTTT. Protein product: CASSGPRGADTLYF.

The rearrangement uses TRBV14 and TRBJ1-6; D is perhaps TRBD1 (5 bases). This CDR3 has 15 amino acids. V was pared by 0 bases and J by 7 bases, with 10 bases between. The V gene's germline CDR1 is SGHDN and CDR2 FVKESK. The CDR3 spells CASSQDWGDNSPLHF. The CDR3 DNA is TGTGCCAGCAGCCAAGATTGGGGGGACAATTCACCCCTCCACTTT.

Details on this clonotype: A read error may produce the germline difference seen at one junction end. V and J are TRBV7-2 and TRBJ1-2, with D tentatively TRBD1 (6 bases). CDR1 SGHTA and CDR2 FQGNSA come from the germline V gene. The length of the CDR3 is 12 residues. CDR3 DNA sequence: TGTGCCAGCAGCCCGAACAGGGCCGGCTGCACCTTC. Protein sequence: CASSPNRAGCTF.

As to this clonotype: This could be a read error, since a much larger clone is one nucleotide away. For the CDR3, the DNA is TGTGCCAGCAGCTTCCCGGAGTACCAAGAGCCCCAGTACTTC. Its translation: CASSFPEYQEPQYF. This chain joins TRBV7-9 and TRBJ2-5, with D uncertain. The germline V gene encodes CDR1 SEHNR and CDR2 FQNEAQ (reference sequence). The CDR3 spans 14 residues.

The V gene is TRBV7-9, the J gene TRBJ2-7, with D possibly being TRBD2 (6 bases). V was clipped by 0 bases and J by 3 bases, with 21 bases between them. In germline, CDR1 is SEHNR, CDR2 FQNEAQ (reference sequence). This CDR3 region has 18 residues. DNA for the CDR3: TGTGCCAGCAGCTTAGCGCGTATTACGATCAGGGAGGACTACGAGCAGTACTTC. Translated, it gives CASSLARITIREDYEQYF.

This rearrangement joins TRBV2 to TRBJ1-1; D call uncertain. V lost 9 bases and J lost 1, with 12 bases in between. The germline gives CDR1 SNHLY, CDR2 FYNNEI. The CDR3 length is 13 residues. CDR3 region: CARNSEENTEAFF. Here the CDR3 DNA reads TGTGCCAGAAACAGCGAAGAGAACACTGAAGCTTTCTTT.

This clonotype has just a few counts. The chain is built from TRBV28 and TRBJ1-4; TRBD1 is a possible D gene (5 bases). V lost 5 bases and J lost 10, with 11 bases in between. The germline CDR1 and CDR2 sequences are MDHEN and SYDVKM. The CDR3 extends over 12 amino acids. CDR3 nucleotides: TGTGCCAGCAGTCTGGGGACGAGAAAACTGTTTTTT. It translates to CASSLGTRKLFF.

This clonotype was observed many times. The chain joins TRBV4-3 to TRBJ2-7; D is unclear. The length of the CDR3 is 15 residues. Germline loops: CDR1 LGHNA, CDR2 YSLEER. V lost 2 bases, J lost 4 bases, and 15 bases lay in between. This chain's CDR3 is CASSQLRSDRYEQYF. The CDR3 DNA reads as TGCGCCAGCAGCCAACTACGGTCGGACCGTTACGAGCAGTACTTC.

With regard to this clonotype: A read error may account for a junction end that differs from germline. The chain carries TRBV30 and TRBJ2-1; a possible D gene is TRBD1 (6 bases). The CDR3 is 16 residues long. The germline V gene has CDR1 GTSNPN and CDR2 SVGIG (reference sequence). As DNA, the CDR3 is TGTGCCTGGACCCCAAGGACAGCACCCTCCTACAATGAGCAGATCTTC. Translated: CAWTPRTAPSYNEQIF.

The rearrangement uses TRBV15 and TRBJ2-1; a possible D gene is TRBD2 (6 bases). This CDR3 has 14 residues. Trimming pared 8 bases from V and 0 bases from J, leaving 11 bases between. In germline, CDR1 is LNHNV, CDR2 YYDKDF (reference sequence). The CDR3 region is CATGRDVSYNEQFF. For the CDR3, the DNA is TGTGCCACCGGGCGGGACGTCTCCTACAATGAGCAGTTCTTC.

This clonotype occurred many times. This rearrangement joins TRBV7-6 to TRBJ2-3; D may be TRBD2 (6 bases). The germline gives CDR1 SGHVS, CDR2 FNYEAQ. The CDR3 is 16 residues long. V was pared by 1 base and J by 0 bases, with 11 bases between. Here the CDR3 DNA reads TGTGCCAGCAGCTTAGTGGGCGGGGATAGCACAGATACGCAGTATTTT. Translating it yields CASSLVGGDSTDTQYF.

As regards this clonotype: A much larger clone sits a single nucleotide away, making a read error possible. The V call is TRBV4-1, the J call TRBJ1-1; 8 nucleotides line up with TRBD1. CDR3 length equals 15 residues. With V trimmed by 2 bases and J by 6 bases, 8 bases remained unmatched. Germline V lookup: CDR1 MGHRA, CDR2 YSYEKL. The CDR3, as DNA: TGCGCCAGCAGCCAAATGACAGGGGTTGCCGCTGAAGCTTTCTTT. The encoded protein is CASSQMTGVAAEAFF.

The chain is built from TRBV9 and TRBJ1-1; D not resolved. This CDR3 has 13 amino acids. V was trimmed by 2 bases and J by 6 bases, leaving 11 bases between them. Germline V gene data show CDR1 as SGDLS and CDR2 as YYNGEE. This CDR3 reads CASSVEGVAEAFF. DNA of the CDR3: TGTGCCAGCAGCGTTGAGGGTGTCGCTGAAGCTTTCTTT.

This clonotype was counted between two and nine times. The V gene is TRBV14, the J gene TRBJ2-5, with D possibly TRBD1 on 6 matching bases. The CDR3 sequence is 16 residues long. The germline gives CDR1 SGHDN, CDR2 FVKESK. V was pared by 2 bases and J by 5 bases, with 18 bases between. CDR3 nucleotide sequence: TGTGCCAGCAGCCAATTCACCGGGACATTGTTGGAGACCCAGTACTTC. It encodes CASSQFTGTLLETQYF. The entire variable domain, with the rest obtained from reference TRBV14 and TRBJ2-5, is as follows: EAGVTQFPSHSVIEKGQTVTLRCDPISGHDNLYWYRRVMGKEIKFLLHFVKESKQDESGMPNNRFLAERTGGTYSTLKVQPAELEDSGVYFCASSQFTGTLLETQYFGPGTRLLVL.

CDR3 amino acids: CASSDPRDRQETQYF. In nucleotides, the CDR3 is TGTGCCAGCAGTGATCCCCGGGACAGACAAGAGACCCAGTACTTC. The chain employs TRBV2 and TRBJ2-5; 7 bases map to TRBD1. The trim removed 3 bases at V and 2 bases at J, leaving 6 bases unmatched. The CDR3 is made up of 15 amino acids. Germline V gene data show CDR1 as SNHLY and CDR2 as FYNNEI.

There are a few counts of this clonotype. This sequence joins TRBV4-3 and TRBJ1-3, with D unresolved. V shed 0 bases and J shed 0 bases, with 9 bases lying between them. The CDR3 is made up of 16 amino acids. In germline, CDR1 is LGHNA, CDR2 YSLEER. Written as DNA, the CDR3 is TGCGCCAGCAGCCAAGATAGTGGATACTCTGGAAACACCATATATTTT. Residues: CASSQDSGYSGNTIYF.

The sample holds many counts of this clonotype. The V gene is TRBV4-3, the J gene TRBJ2-6, with a weak D call TRBD1 (6 bases). The CDR3 runs to 15 residues. V lost 0 bases to trimming and J lost 5 bases, with 8 bases between them. Germline-derived CDR1 and CDR2 are LGHNA and YSLEER. The DNA of the CDR3 is TGCGCCAGCAGCCAAGAGGGGGCCTGGGCCAACGTCCTGACTTTC. Its translation: CASSQEGAWANVLTF.

The rearrangement uses TRBV4-1 and TRBJ1-3; D perhaps matches TRBD1 (5 bases). The CDR3 extends over 14 amino acids. V was cut by 4 bases and J by 5 bases, with 12 bases left in between. Germline V gives CDR1 MGHRA, CDR2 YSYEKL. The CDR3 reads CASSPGDSRNTIYF. In DNA, the CDR3 is TGCGCCAGCAGCCCGGGTGACAGTAGAAACACCATATATTTT.

This clonotype has at least ten counts. J is TRBJ1-1 and V is TRBV7-3; possible D gene TRBD1, 5 bases. Germline V CDR1 and CDR2: SGHTA, FQGTGA. V was trimmed by 5 bases and J by 5 bases, leaving 15 bases between them. CDR3 length: 14 residues. In nucleotides, the CDR3 is TGTGCCAGCAGCCTCCTGGGGGTTGGGACTGAAGCTTTCTTT. Its translation: CASSLLGVGTEAFF.

This clonotype showed up just a few times. This may stem from a read error, because a much larger clone lies one nucleotide away. This chain uses TRBV7-2 with TRBJ1-1; 8 bases fit TRBD1. The CDR3 sequence is 14 residues long. CDR1 and CDR2 from the germline V gene are SGHTA and FQGNSA. The CDR3 DNA sequence: TGTGTCAGCAGCTCCGGACAGGGATACACTGAAGCTTTCTTT. Protein sequence: CVSSSGQGYTEAFF. Supplemented by reference TRBV7-2 and TRBJ1-1, the full variable domain reads GAGVSQSPSNKVTEKGKDVELRCDPISGHTALYWYRQSLGQGLEFLIYFQGNSAPDKSGLPSDRFSAERTGGSVSTLTIQRTQQEDSAVYLCVSSSGQGYTEAFFGQGTRLTVV.

This clonotype was picked up many times. The rearrangement joins TRBV4-1 to TRBJ2-2; D is uncertain. The germline gives CDR1 MGHRA, CDR2 YSYEKL. Trimming shortened V by 0 bases and J by 2 bases, and 7 bases separated the two germline ends. The CDR3 is made up of 15 amino acids. The CDR3 reads CASSQDQGNTGELFF. The CDR3 bases are TGCGCCAGCAGCCAAGATCAAGGAAACACCGGGGAGCTGTTTTTT.

This sequence joins TRBV29-1 and TRBJ2-7; TRBD1 might be the D (5 bases). Germline loops: CDR1 SQVTM, CDR2 ANQGSEA. V shed 4 bases and J shed 3 bases, with 13 bases lying between them. This CDR3 has 13 residues. The CDR3 nucleotides read TGCAGCGTTGGCTCGACAGAAAACTACGAGCAGTACTTC. Translated: CSVGSTENYEQYF.

The table lists this clonotype with many counts. The V gene is TRBV7-9, the J gene TRBJ1-5, with D hard to call. Between the trimmed V and J ends, which lost 1 base and 4 bases, there was a span of 11 bases. Germline CDR1 is SEHNR and CDR2 is FQNEAQ (reference sequence). The CDR3 runs 15 residues. The CDR3: CASSLGAAGNQPQHF. CDR3 in DNA: TGTGCCAGCAGCTTAGGGGCCGCAGGTAATCAGCCCCAGCATTTT.

A few counts support this clonotype. The chain carries TRBV19 and TRBJ1-4; D possibly corresponds to TRBD1 (5 bases). CDR1 and CDR2 (germline): LNHDA, SQIVND (reference sequence). Trimming cost V 6 bases and J 5 bases, with 28 bases left between them. CDR3 length: 19 amino acids. CDR3 sequence reads: CASRPLPGQDEMGNEKLFF. CDR3 nucleotide sequence: TGTGCCAGTAGACCCCTTCCGGGGCAGGATGAAATGGGAAATGAAAAACTGTTTTTT.